This is a list of T cell receptor beta chains from one sample in a study of blood T cell repertoires in COVID-19. Repertoires were generated with immunoSEQ multiplex PCR, while TCRdb's copy carries only in-frame clones and drops some. The sample yields 260,000 or so clones, roughly 80% seen once. The sequencing sample was made of PBMCs or T cells enriched from blood (not recorded which). The receptors originated from a woman aged 40-49 years who had been exposed to COVID-19. Both conserved end residues are part of each CDR3. The D gene is left open where the match is weak. Only part of the rows carry a size: once, few, many, or a class if the clone is expanded.

TRBJ2-3 TRBV7-8 - few CASSRRDTQYF TGTGCCAGCAGCCGACGAGATACGCAGTATTTT
TRBJ2-7 TRBV5-6 - - CASSSDTVREQYF TGTGCCAGCAGCTCGGACACGGTCCGCGAGCAGTACTTC
TRBJ2-7 TRBV9 TRBD2 once CASSPMGTNSYEQYF TGTGCCAGCAGCCCGATGGGGACTAACTCCTACGAGCAGTACTTC
TRBJ1-2 TRBV7-3 - once CASSFVGSGEGYTF TGTGCCAGCAGCTTTGTCGGGTCAGGGGAGGGCTACACCTTC
TRBJ1-3 TRBV6-6 TRBD1 - CASSRQGSGNTIYF TGTGCCAGCAGTAGACAGGGTTCTGGAAACACCATATATTTT
TRBJ1-1 TRBV28 - - CASRALGVRSTEAFF TGTGCCAGCAGGGCCCTCGGGGTCCGGAGCACTGAAGCTTTCTTT
TRBJ1-2 TRBV12-5 - - CASAPLGQSYGYTF TGTGCTAGTGCCCCCCTCGGACAGTCCTATGGCTACACCTTC
TRBJ2-1 TRBV11-2 TRBD2 once CASSPRLAGDLVGNEQFF TGTGCCAGCAGCCCCCGACTAGCGGGGGACCTCGTGGGGAATGAGCAGTTCTTC
TRBJ2-2 TRBV7-2 - once CASSLARIGELFF TGTGCCAGCAGCTTAGCGAGGATCGGGGAGCTGTTTTTT
TRBJ1-6 TRBV18 - - CASSPRADNSPLHF TGTGCCAGCTCACCGAGGGCGGACAATTCACCCCTCCACTTT
TRBJ2-1 TRBV6-4 TRBD2 - CASSDSRASGYNEQFF TGTGCCAGCAGTGACTCGAGGGCTAGCGGATACAATGAGCAGTTCTTC
TRBJ1-2 TRBV4-3 - - CASSQAIDRRANYGYTF TGCGCCAGCAGCCAAGCAATAGACAGGCGTGCTAACTATGGCTACACCTTC
TRBJ2-1 TRBV10-1 - - CASSQGQRSYNEQFF TGCGCCAGCAGTCAAGGCCAGCGCTCCTACAATGAGCAGTTCTTC
TRBJ2-5 TRBV5-4 - - CASSVLTEPRTQYF TGTGCCAGCAGCGTGTTGACAGAACCAAGGACCCAGTACTTC
TRBJ2-7 TRBV5-1 TRBD2 - CASSLTGRPPLYEQYF TGCGCCAGCAGCCTGACCGGGAGGCCGCCGCTCTACGAGCAGTACTTC
TRBJ2-7 TRBV2 - - CASSLLYEQYF TGTGCCAGCAGTCTCCTCTACGAGCAGTACTTC
TRBJ2-1 TRBV7-3 TRBD2 - CASSLRASGGLISSYNEQFF TGTGCCAGCAGCTTACGGGCTAGCGGGGGACTTATTTCCTCCTACAATGAGCAGTTCTTC
TRBJ1-6 TRBV6-1 - - CASSEFAPRDSPLHF TGTGCCAGCAGTGAATTCGCCCCCAGGGATTCACCCCTCCACTTT
TRBJ2-3 TRBV7-6 - - CASTPRVSSLDTQYF TGTGCCAGCACCCCTCGAGTATCCTCATTGGATACGCAGTATTTT
TRBJ1-6 TRBV5-5 - - CASSLGSNSPLHF TGTGCCAGCAGCTTGGGGAGCAATTCACCCCTCCACTTT
TRBJ2-1 TRBV25-1 TRBD1 - CASSIGQGEQFF TGTGCCAGCAGCATCGGACAGGGGGAGCAGTTCTTC
TRBJ2-2 TRBV11-1 TRBD2 - CASSSGLDTGELFF TGTGCCAGCAGCTCCGGACTAGACACCGGGGAGCTGTTTTTT
TRBJ2-1 TRBV4-1 TRBD2 - CASSQGGSGGPFSYNEQFF TGCGCCAGCAGCCAAGGGGGTAGCGGGGGTCCCTTCTCCTACAATGAGCAGTTCTTC
TRBJ2-5 TRBV3-1/TRBV3-2 TRBD1 - CASSRQGVETQYF TGTGCCAGCAGCCGACAGGGGGTGGAGACCCAGTACTTC
TRBJ1-6 TRBV25-1 - - CASSLGGGSPLHF TGTGCCAGCAGCCTAGGGGGGGGCTCACCCCTCCACTTT
TRBJ2-7 TRBV28 TRBD2 - CASRKNGDYPHFEQYF TGTGCCAGCAGGAAGAATGGGGACTATCCCCATTTCGAGCAGTACTTC
TRBJ1-1 TRBV18 - - CASSSDRNTEAFF TGTGCCAGCTCTTCTGACAGAAACACTGAAGCTTTCTTT
TRBJ1-6 TRBV7-9 - - CASSILQSSYNSPLHF TGTGCCAGCAGCATCCTACAGAGCTCCTATAATTCACCCCTCCACTTT